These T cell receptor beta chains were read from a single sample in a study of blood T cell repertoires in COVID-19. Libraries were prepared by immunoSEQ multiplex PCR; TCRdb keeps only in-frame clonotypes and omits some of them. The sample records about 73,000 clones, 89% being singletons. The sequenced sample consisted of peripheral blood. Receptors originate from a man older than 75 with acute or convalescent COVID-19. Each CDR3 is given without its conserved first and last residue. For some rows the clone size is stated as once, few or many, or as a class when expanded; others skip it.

ASSEQGNTEAF,11,NA,TRBV10-2
SVEVGPAGDEQY,12,NA,TRBV29-1
ASSGDRDHGYT,11,NA,TRBV7-9
ASSATGTFYTGELF,14,NA,TRBV19
ASSLRASGSAEQF,13,NA,TRBV5-1
ASSRQGDTNTEAF,13,once,TRBV2
ASSPGATGTSGRDTQY,16,NA,TRBV5-1
ASSPGLVGGELF,12,NA,TRBV7-3
ASSQEGIGGVSYNEQF,16,NA,TRBV4-1
ASSVGGVLGQPQH,13,NA,TRBV9
ASSTWTGGSNEKLF,14,NA,TRBV19
ASSLAWDID,9,NA,TRBV5-6
ATSDTGTGVADTQY,14,NA,TRBV24-1
ASSPGDTNTEAF,12,NA,TRBV7-9
ASSSGLAGEDTQY,13,NA,TRBV5-4
ASSPTNKDTQY,11,NA,TRBV18
ASSPGARGRSLGNEQF,16,NA,TRBV18
ASSSEGETQY,10,NA,TRBV2
ASRQGLGNQPQH,12,NA,TRBV6-5
ASSPQGRELF,10,NA,TRBV18
ASSPTGRVQPQH,12,once,TRBV2
ASSPDRSYTQPQH,13,NA,TRBV18
ASSTQGSNQPQH,12,NA,TRBV2
ASSTAGGSNQPQH,13,NA,TRBV6-5
ATTIGVGNGYT,11,once,TRBV10-3
ASSYGGTPAEGYT,13,NA,TRBV6-5
ASSQTVYGYT,10,NA,TRBV3-1/TRBV3-2
ASSLTGPETQY,11,NA,TRBV7-3
ASSLAGGYGEQF,12,NA,TRBV7-2
ASMSLAGGSNEQY,13,NA,TRBV6-5
ASSVGPPQQAKNIQY,15,NA,TRBV9
ASSEEGTGSGQPQH,14,NA,TRBV2
ASSLDRGLETQY,12,NA,TRBV5-5
ASSTRRLAEYEQY,13,NA,TRBV19
ASSLFTGQGAETQY,14,NA,TRBV5-6
ASSKGQGGNTGELF,14,NA,TRBV27
ASSPRRGGTYEQY,13,NA,TRBV3-1/TRBV3-2
ASSETGPWGYT,11,NA,TRBV2
ASSLRAYREQY,11,NA,TRBV12-3/TRBV12-4
ASRRGNTEAF,10,NA,TRBV19
ASSFGAAGEQF,11,NA,TRBV5-1
ASSPDGTGAYNSPLH,15,NA,TRBV27
ASSAQAASSYNEQF,14,NA,TRBV2